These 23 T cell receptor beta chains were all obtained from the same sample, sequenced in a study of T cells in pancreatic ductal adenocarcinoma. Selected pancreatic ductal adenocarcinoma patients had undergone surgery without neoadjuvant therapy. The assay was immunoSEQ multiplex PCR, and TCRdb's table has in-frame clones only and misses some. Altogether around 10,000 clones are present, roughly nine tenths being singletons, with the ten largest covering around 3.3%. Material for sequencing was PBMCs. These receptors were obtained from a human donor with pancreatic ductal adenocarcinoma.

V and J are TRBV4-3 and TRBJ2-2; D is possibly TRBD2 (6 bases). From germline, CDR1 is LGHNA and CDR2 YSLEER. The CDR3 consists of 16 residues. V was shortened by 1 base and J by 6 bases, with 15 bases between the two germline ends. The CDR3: CASSQALGSGAGELFF. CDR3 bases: TGCGCCAGCAGCCAAGCCCTCGGGAGTGGGGCCGGGGAGCTGTTTTTT.

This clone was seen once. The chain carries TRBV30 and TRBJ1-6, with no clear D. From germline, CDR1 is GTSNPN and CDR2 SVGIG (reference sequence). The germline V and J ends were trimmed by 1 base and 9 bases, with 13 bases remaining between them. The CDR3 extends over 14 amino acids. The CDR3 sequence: CAWSGAPAGSPLHF. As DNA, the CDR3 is TGTGCCTGGAGTGGGGCCCCCGCAGGTTCACCCCTCCACTTT.

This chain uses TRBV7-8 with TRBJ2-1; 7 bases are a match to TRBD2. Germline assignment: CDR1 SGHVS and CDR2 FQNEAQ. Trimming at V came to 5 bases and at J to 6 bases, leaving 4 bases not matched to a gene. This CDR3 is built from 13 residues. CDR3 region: CASSPSGGNEQFF. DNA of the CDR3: TGTGCCAGCAGCCCGTCGGGGGGCAATGAGCAGTTCTTC.

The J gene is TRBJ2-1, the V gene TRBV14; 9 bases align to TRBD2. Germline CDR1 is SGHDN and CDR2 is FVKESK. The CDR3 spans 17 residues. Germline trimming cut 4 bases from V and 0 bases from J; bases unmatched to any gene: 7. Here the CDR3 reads CASSPRGAGGSYNEQFF. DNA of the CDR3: TGTGCCAGCAGCCCTAGGGGAGCGGGGGGCTCCTACAATGAGCAGTTCTTC.

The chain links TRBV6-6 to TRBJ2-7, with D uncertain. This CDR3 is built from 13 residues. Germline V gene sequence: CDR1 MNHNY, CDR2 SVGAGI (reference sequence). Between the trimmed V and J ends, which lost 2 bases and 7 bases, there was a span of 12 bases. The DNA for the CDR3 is TGTGCCAGCAGTTACGGGTCGGTGAGGGAGCAGTACTTC. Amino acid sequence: CASSYGSVREQYF.

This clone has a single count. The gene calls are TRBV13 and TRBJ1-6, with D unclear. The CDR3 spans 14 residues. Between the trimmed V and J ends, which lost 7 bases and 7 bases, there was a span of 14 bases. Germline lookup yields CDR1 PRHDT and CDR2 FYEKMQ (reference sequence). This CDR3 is CASTMTPPNSPLHF. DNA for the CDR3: TGTGCCAGCACTATGACACCGCCCAATTCACCCCTCCACTTT. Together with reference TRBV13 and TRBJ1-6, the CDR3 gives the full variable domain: AAGVIQSPRHLIKEKRETATLKCYPIPRHDTVYWYQQGPGQDPQFLISFYEKMQSDKGSIPDRFSAQQFSDYHSELNMSSLELGDSALYFCASTMTPPNSPLHFGNGTRLTVT.

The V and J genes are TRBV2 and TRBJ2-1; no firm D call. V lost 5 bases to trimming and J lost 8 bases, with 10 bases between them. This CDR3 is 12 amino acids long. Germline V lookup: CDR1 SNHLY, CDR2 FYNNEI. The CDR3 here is CASSNGQDEQFF. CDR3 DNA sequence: TGTGCCAGCAGTAATGGGCAGGATGAGCAGTTCTTC.

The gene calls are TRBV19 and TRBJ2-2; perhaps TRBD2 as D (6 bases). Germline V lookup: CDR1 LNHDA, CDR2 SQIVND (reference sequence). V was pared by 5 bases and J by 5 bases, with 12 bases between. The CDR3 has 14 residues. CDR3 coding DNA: TGTGCCAGTAGTGCTTTCCGGGGGACCGGGGAGCTGTTTTTT. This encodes CASSAFRGTGELFF.

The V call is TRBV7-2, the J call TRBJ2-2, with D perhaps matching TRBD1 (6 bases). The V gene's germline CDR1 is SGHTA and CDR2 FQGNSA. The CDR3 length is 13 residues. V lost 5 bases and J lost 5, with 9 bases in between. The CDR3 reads CASSLQGTGELFF. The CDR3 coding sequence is TGTGCCAGCAGCCTTCAGGGGACCGGGGAGCTGTTTTTT. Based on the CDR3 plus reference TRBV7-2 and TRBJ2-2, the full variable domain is GAGVSQSPSNKVTEKGKDVELRCDPISGHTALYWYRQSLGQGLEFLIYFQGNSAPDKSGLPSDRFSAERTGGSVSTLTIQRTQQEDSAVYLCASSLQGTGELFFGEGSRLTVL.

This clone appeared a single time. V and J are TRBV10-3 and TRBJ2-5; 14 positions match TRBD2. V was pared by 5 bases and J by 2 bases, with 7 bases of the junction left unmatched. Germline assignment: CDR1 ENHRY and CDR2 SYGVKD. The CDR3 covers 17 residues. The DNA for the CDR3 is TGTGCCATCAGTAGACTAGCGGGGGGGCTGATGCAAGAGACCCAGTACTTC. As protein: CAISRLAGGLMQETQYF.

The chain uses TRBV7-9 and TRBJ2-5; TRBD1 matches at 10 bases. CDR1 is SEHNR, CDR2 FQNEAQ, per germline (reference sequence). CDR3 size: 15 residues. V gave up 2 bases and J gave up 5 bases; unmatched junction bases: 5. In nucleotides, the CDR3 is TGTGCCAGCAGCTTACTGACAGGGGGCTTGGAGACCCAGTACTTC. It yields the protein CASSLLTGGLETQYF.

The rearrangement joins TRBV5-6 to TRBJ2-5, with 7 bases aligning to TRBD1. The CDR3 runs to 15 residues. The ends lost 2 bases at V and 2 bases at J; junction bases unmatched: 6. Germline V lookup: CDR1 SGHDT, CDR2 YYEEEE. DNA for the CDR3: TGTGCCAGCAGCTTAGTACAGGGGAGACAAGAGACCCAGTACTTC. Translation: CASSLVQGRQETQYF.

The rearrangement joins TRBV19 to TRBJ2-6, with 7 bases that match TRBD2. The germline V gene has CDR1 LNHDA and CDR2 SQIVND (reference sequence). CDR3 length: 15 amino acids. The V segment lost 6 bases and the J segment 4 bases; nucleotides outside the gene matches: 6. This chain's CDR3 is CASSWGLLGANVLTF. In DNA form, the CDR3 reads TGTGCCAGTAGCTGGGGACTACTGGGGGCCAACGTCCTGACTTTC.

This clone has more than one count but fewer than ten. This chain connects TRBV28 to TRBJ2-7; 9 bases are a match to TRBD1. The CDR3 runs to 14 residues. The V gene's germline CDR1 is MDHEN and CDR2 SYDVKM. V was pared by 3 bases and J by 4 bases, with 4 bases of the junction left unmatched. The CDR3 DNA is TGTGCCAGCAGTTTCCGAGACAGGGGGTACGAGCAGTACTTC. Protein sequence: CASSFRDRGYEQYF. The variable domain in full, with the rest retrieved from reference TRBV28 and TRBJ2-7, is DVKVTQSSRYLVKRTGEKVFLECVQDMDHENMFWYRQDPGLGLRLIYFSYDVKMKEKGDIPEGYSVSREKKERFSLILESASTNQTSMYLCASSFRDRGYEQYFGPGTRLTVT.

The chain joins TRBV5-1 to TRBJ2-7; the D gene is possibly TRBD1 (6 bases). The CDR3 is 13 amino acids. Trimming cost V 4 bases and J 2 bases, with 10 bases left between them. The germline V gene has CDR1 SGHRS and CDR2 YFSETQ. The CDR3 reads CASSPDSAYEQYF. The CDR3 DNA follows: TGCGCCAGCAGCCCGGACAGTGCCTACGAGCAGTACTTC.

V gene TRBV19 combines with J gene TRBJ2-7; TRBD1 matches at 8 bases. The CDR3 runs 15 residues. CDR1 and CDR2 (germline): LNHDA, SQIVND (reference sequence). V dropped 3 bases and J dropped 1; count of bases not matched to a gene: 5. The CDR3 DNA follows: TGTGCCAGTAGTATGCCGGGACAGGTGTCCTACGAGCAGTACTTC. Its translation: CASSMPGQVSYEQYF. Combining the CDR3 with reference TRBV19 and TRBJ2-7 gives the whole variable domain DGGITQSPKYLFRKEGQNVTLSCEQNLNHDAMYWYRQDPGQGLRLIYYSQIVNDFQKGDIAEGYSVSREKKESFPLTVTSAQKNPTAFYLCASSMPGQVSYEQYFGPGTRLTVT.

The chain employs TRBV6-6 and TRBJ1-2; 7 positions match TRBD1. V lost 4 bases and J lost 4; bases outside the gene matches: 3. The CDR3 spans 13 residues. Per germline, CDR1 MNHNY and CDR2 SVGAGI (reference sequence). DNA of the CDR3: TGTGCCAGCAGTTTCCCAGGGGGCTATGGCTACACCTTC. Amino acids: CASSFPGGYGYTF.

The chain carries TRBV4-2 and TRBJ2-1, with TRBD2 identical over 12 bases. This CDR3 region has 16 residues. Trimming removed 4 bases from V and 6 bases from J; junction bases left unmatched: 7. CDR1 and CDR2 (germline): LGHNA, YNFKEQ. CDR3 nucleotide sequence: TGTGCCAGCAGCCCCTCTCTAGCGGGAGGGTCCAATGAGCAGTTCTTC. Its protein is CASSPSLAGGSNEQFF.

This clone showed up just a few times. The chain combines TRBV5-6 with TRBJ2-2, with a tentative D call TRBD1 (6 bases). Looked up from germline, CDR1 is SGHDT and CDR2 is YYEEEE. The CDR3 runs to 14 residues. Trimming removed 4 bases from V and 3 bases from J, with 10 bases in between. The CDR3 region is CASSITGYTGELFF. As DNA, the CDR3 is TGTGCCAGCAGCATTACAGGGTACACCGGGGAGCTGTTTTTT.

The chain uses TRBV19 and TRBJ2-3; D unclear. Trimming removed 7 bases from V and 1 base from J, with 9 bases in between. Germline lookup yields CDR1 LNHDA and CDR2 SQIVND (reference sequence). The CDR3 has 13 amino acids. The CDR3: CASTPEGTDTQYF. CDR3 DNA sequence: TGTGCCAGTACCCCAGAGGGCACAGATACGCAGTATTTT.

CDR3 in DNA: TGTGCCAGCAGGAGACAGGGGGTTAATCAGCCCCAGCATTTT. It yields the protein CASRRQGVNQPQHF. This chain joins TRBV28 and TRBJ1-5; 9 bases match TRBD1. Germline CDR1 MDHEN, CDR2 SYDVKM. The CDR3 is 14 residues long. With 6 bases clipped from V and 4 bases from J, the junction kept 4 bases outside the gene matches.

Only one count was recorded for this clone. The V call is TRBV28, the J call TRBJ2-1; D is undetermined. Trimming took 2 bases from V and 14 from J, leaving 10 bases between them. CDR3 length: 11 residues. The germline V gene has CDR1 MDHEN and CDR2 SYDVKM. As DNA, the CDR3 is TGTGCCAGCAGTTTACGCGGTCGGGAGTTCTTC. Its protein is CASSLRGREFF.

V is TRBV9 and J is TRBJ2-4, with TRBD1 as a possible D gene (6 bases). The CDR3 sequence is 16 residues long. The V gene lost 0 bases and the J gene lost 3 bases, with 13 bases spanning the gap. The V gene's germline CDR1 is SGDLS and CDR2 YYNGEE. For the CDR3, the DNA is TGTGCCAGCAGCGTAGAAGGGGGTTATGGCAAAAACATTCAGTACTTC. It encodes CASSVEGGYGKNIQYF.